The subject of this entry is one TCR beta chain. Its antigen is unidentified. The source of the sample is a study of cytomegalovirus exposure and HLA in healthy donors. Study context: Genetic ancestry analysis placed over 75% of the roughly 400 donors that were genotyped in the Caucasian-associated cluster.

The germline gives CDR1 GTSNPN, CDR2 SVGIG (reference sequence). The ends lost 0 bases at V and 3 bases at J; junction bases unmatched: 2. The CDR3 runs 13 residues. Vbeta (60) and Jbeta (13) primers were used in the PCR. Repertoires were generated with immunoSEQ multiplex PCR, while TCRdb's copy carries only in-frame clones and drops some. The repertoire includes 180,000 or so clones, approximately 80% of them detected once, and under 1.5% sits in the top ten. Findings and limits, study-wide: A later look showed TCR association rates differing by HLA locus, highest for DRB1 and lowest for HLA-C. Cytomegalovirus status was reportedly diagnosed by the classifier with high sensitivity and specificity.

The source of this sequence is a girl aged 10-17 years in good health and CMV-seropositive. The sample comprised PBMCs. V and J are TRBV30 and TRBJ2-7; TRBD2 matches at 7 bases. In nucleotides, the CDR3 is TGTGCCTGGAGTGTAGCGGGGCACTACGAGCAGTACTTC. This sequence encodes CAWSVAGHYEQYF.